The 3 T cell receptor beta chains given below trace back to one sample, sequenced in a study of monozygotic twins with inflammatory bowel disease. TCRdb reprocessed the 5' RACE reads and reports one entry per CDR3 protein, with no DNA. In all, the sample yields approximately 200,000 distinct CDR3 sequences. What was sequenced was blood. These receptors came from a human donor with ulcerative colitis or Crohn's disease, or a healthy co-twin of an affected twin (not recorded which).

V is TRBV7-9 and J is TRBJ1-1; TCRdb gives TRBD1 as the D gene, but with no DNA this cannot be confirmed. The V gene's germline CDR1 is SEHNR and CDR2 FQNEAQ (reference sequence). The CDR3 consists of 13 residues. The CDR3 loop reads CASSVQGRTEAFF.

V gene TRBV7-3 combines with J gene TRBJ2-1; TCRdb's assignment of TRBD1 cannot be checked, as there is no DNA. The CDR3 covers 14 residues. Germline V gives CDR1 SGHTA, CDR2 FQGTGA. The CDR3 here is CASSSGQARNEQFF. Based on the CDR3 plus reference TRBV7-3 and TRBJ2-1, the full variable domain is GAGVSQTPSNKVTEKGKYVELRCDPISGHTALYWYRQSLGQGPEFLIYFQGTGAADDSGLPNDRFFAVRPEGSVSTLKIQRTERGDSAVYLCASSSGQARNEQFFGPGTRLTVL.

The J gene is TRBJ2-2, the V gene TRBV5-1; TCRdb indicates TRBD1, and absent DNA this call remains unverified. This CDR3 has 15 amino acids. Germline V gives CDR1 SGHRS, CDR2 YFSETQ. Here the CDR3 reads CASSLRTANTGELFF.